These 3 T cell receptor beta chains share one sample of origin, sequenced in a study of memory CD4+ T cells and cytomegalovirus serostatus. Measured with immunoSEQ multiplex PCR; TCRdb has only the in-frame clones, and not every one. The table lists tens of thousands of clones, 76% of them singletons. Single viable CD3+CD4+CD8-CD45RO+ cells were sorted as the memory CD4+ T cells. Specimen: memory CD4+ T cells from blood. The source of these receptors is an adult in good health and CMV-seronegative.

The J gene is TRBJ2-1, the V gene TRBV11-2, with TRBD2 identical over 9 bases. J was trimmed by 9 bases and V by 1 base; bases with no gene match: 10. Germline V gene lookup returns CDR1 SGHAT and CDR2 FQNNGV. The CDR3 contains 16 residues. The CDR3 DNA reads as TGTGCCAGCAGCTTAGTTTGGTTAGCGGGAGAGACTGAGCAGTTCTTC. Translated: CASSLVWLAGETEQFF.

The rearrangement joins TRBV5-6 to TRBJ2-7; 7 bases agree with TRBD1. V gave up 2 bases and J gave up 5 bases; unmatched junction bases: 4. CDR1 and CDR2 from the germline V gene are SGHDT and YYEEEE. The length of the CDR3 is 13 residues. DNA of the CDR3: TGTGCCAGCAGCTTTCTAGGGGGCGACGAGCAGTACTTC. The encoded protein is CASSFLGGDEQYF. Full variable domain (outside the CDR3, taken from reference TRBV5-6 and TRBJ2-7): DAGVTQSPTHLIKTRGQQVTLRCSPKSGHDTVSWYQQALGQGPQFIFQYYEEEERQRGNFPDRFSGHQFPNYSSELNVNALLLGDSALYLCASSFLGGDEQYFGPGTRLTVT.

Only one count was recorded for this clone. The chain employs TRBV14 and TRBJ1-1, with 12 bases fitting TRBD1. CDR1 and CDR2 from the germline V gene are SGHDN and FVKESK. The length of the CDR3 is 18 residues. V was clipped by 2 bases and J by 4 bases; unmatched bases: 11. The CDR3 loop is CASSQTRGTGGSGTEAFF. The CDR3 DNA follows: TGTGCCAGCAGCCAAACTCGAGGGACAGGGGGCTCAGGCACTGAAGCTTTCTTT.